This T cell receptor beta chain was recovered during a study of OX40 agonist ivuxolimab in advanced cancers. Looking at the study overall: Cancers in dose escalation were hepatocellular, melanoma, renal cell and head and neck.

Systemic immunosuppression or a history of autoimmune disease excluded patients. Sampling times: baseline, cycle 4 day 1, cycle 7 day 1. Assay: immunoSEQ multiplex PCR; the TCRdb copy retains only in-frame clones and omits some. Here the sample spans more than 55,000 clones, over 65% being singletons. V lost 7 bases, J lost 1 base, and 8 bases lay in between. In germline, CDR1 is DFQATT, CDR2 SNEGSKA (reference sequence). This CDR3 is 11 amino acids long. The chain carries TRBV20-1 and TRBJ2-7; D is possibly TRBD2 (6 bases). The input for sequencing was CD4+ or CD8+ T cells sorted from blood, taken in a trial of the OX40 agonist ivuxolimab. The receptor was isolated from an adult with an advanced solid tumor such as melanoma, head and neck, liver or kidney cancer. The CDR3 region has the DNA TGCAGTGTGGCGGGATCCTACGAGCAGTACTTC. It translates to CSVAGSYEQYF.